Reported below is one T cell receptor beta chain. The sample comes from a study of blood T cell repertoires in COVID-19. Background on the study: Researchers got acute and convalescent COVID-19 samples from the United States, Italy and Spain. In each case, the material was cDNA or gDNA derived from T cells, B-cell-depleted T cells, or PBMCs.

Original processing notes: It was from reference gene primer amplification that nucleated cell counts were estimated. Clones were sequenced by immunoSEQ multiplex PCR, and TCRdb holds only the in-frame ones, with some missing. V and J calls plus clone size are reproduced from that table; the DNA served to infer D and trimming. The repertoire holds 140,000 to 150,000 clones, with around 89% as singletons. The trim removed 6 bases at V and 4 bases at J, leaving 7 bases unmatched. CDR1 is MNHEY, CDR2 SMNVEV, per germline (reference sequence). This CDR3 contains 14 residues. The TCR was taken from a man between 60 and 75 years old with active or convalescent COVID-19. The chain employs TRBV27 and TRBJ2-3; TRBD2 aligns across 7 bases. Sequencing was carried out using peripheral blood. Here the CDR3 reads CASRWTRGADTQYF. The CDR3 DNA reads as TGTGCCAGCAGATGGACCCGGGGGGCAGATACGCAGTATTTT.